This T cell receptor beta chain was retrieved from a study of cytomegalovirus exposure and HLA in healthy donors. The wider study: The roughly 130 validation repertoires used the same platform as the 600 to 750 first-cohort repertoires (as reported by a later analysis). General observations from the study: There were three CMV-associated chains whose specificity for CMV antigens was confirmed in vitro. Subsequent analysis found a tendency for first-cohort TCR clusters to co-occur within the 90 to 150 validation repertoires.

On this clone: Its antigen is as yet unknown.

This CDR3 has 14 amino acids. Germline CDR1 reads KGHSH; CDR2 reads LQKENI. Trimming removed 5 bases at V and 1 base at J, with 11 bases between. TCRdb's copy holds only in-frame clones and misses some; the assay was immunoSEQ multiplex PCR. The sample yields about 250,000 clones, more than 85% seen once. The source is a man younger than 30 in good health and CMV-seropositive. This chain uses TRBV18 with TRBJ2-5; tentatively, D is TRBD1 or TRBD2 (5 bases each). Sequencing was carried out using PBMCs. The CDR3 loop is CASSWGPSQETQYF. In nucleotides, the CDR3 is TGTGCCAGCTCATGGGGACCGTCCCAAGAGACCCAGTACTTC.